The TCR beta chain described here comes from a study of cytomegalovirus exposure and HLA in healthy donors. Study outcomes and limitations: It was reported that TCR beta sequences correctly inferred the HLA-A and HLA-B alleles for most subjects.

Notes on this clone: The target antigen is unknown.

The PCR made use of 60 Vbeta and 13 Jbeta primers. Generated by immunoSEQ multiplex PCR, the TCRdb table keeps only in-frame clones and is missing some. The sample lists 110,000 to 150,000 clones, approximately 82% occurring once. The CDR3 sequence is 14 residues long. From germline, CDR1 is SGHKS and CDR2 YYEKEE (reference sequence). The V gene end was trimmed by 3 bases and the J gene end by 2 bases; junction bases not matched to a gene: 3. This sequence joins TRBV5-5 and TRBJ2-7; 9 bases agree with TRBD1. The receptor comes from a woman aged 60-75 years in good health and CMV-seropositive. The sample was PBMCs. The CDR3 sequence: CASSSDRGTYEQYF. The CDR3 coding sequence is TGTGCCAGCAGCTCGGACAGGGGCACCTACGAGCAGTACTTC. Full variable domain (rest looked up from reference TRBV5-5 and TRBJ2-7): DAGVTQSPTHLIKTRGQQVTLRCSPISGHKSVSWYQQVLGQGPQFIFQYYEKEERGRGNFPDRFSARQFPNYSSELNVNALLLGDSALYLCASSSDRGTYEQYFGPGTRLTVT.